The 29 T cell receptor beta chains below all came from one sample that was sequenced in a study of blood T cell repertoires in COVID-19. Profiling relied on immunoSEQ multiplex PCR, and the TCRdb table lists in-frame clones only, not all of them. The sample records about 440,000 clones, approximately 89% being singletons. Sequenced input: peripheral blood. The receptor set was obtained from a woman aged 45-59 years with COVID-19, enrolled during active disease.

This clone came up a few times. The rearrangement joins TRBV3-1 (or the pseudogene TRBV3-2) to TRBJ2-7, with TRBD2 matching over 7 bases. Germline lookup yields CDR1 LGHDT and CDR2 YNNKEL (reference sequence). CDR3 length: 14 amino acids. Unmatched junction bases numbered 8, after V lost 4 bases and J lost 5 bases. As DNA, the CDR3 is TGTGCCAGCAGCCCTTGGACTAGACGAAACGAGCAGTACTTC. This sequence encodes CASSPWTRRNEQYF.

The chain links TRBV18 to TRBJ2-7; 7 bases are shared with TRBD1. The CDR3 loop spans 15 amino acids. Looked up from germline, CDR1 is KGHSH and CDR2 is LQKENI. V was pared by 0 bases and J by 2 bases, with 4 bases of the junction left unmatched. In DNA, the CDR3 is TGTGCCAGCTCACCACCGACAGGGCTTGCCTACGAGCAGTACTTC. Protein: CASSPPTGLAYEQYF.

The V and J genes are TRBV12-3 or TRBV12-4 and TRBJ2-1, with TRBD1 identical over 8 bases. With V trimmed by 6 bases and J by 6 bases, 1 base remained unmatched. The CDR3 loop spans 12 amino acids. The CDR3 here is CASSGTGNEQFF. In nucleotides, the CDR3 is TGTGCCAGCAGCGGGACAGGCAATGAGCAGTTCTTC.

This clone was counted between two and nine times. V and J are TRBV9 and TRBJ1-2; 9 bases agree with TRBD1. V was pared by 4 bases and J by 8 bases, with 6 bases of the junction left unmatched. Germline V gene data show CDR1 as SGDLS and CDR2 as YYNGEE. This CDR3 region has 13 residues. As DNA, the CDR3 is TGTGCCAGCAGCACGGGGACAGGGATAGGCTACACCTTC. Its translation is CASSTGTGIGYTF. Drawing the rest from reference TRBV9 and TRBJ1-2, the complete variable domain is DSGVTQTPKHLITATGQRVTLRCSPRSGDLSVYWYQQSLDQGLQFLIQYYNGEERAKGNILERFSAQQFPDLHSELNLSSLELGDSALYFCASSTGTGIGYTFGSGTRLTVV.

The chain is built from TRBV5-1 and TRBJ2-7; 8 bases map to TRBD1. V lost 4 bases and J lost 4; bases outside the gene matches: 7. The length of the CDR3 is 14 residues. The germline V gene has CDR1 SGHRS and CDR2 YFSETQ. The CDR3 sequence is CASSPGGGRYEQYF. The CDR3 bases are TGCGCCAGCAGCCCAGGGGGCGGTCGGTACGAGCAGTACTTC.

The gene calls are TRBV6-1 and TRBJ1-5, with D unclear. Germline lookup yields CDR1 MNHNS and CDR2 SASEGT. Trimming shortened V by 2 bases and J by 8 bases, and 10 bases separated the two germline ends. The CDR3 is 13 amino acids. CDR3 DNA: TGTGCCAGCAGTGAATTCCCCGCGGAGCCCCAGCATTTT. Its translation: CASSEFPAEPQHF.

The chain uses TRBV1 and TRBJ2-3; TRBD2 reflects the table's D call only, with no check against the DNA. TRBV1 corresponds to a pseudogene. This CDR3 has 14 residues. Here the CDR3 reads CTVDGGGTTDTQYF. CDR3 nucleotide sequence: TGCACTGTAGACGGCGGGGGGACCACAGATACGCAGTATTTT.

The chain joins TRBV9 to TRBJ1-1, with no clear D. V shed 4 bases and J shed 1 base, with 14 bases lying between them. CDR1 and CDR2 (germline): SGDLS, YYNGEE. This CDR3 contains 15 residues. DNA for the CDR3: TGTGCCAGCAGCTCCGGTAGAAGCACGAACACTGAAGCTTTCTTT. Amino acids: CASSSGRSTNTEAFF. Looking up the rest from reference TRBV9 and TRBJ1-1 gives the full variable domain: DSGVTQTPKHLITATGQRVTLRCSPRSGDLSVYWYQQSLDQGLQFLIQYYNGEERAKGNILERFSAQQFPDLHSELNLSSLELGDSALYFCASSSGRSTNTEAFFGQGTRLTVV.

This chain connects TRBV20-1 to TRBJ2-1; TRBD2 matches 16 bases. This CDR3 is 19 amino acids long. The germline V gene has CDR1 DFQATT and CDR2 SNEGSKA (reference sequence). V lost 3 bases to trimming and J lost 7 bases; unmatched junction nucleotides: 15. In nucleotides, the CDR3 is TGCAGTGCTAGTCGGTCGTCCCAGGGACTAGCGGGGGGGCCTAATGAGCAGTTCTTC. This encodes CSASRSSQGLAGGPNEQFF.

V usage is TRBV20-1 and J usage is TRBJ2-5; possible D gene TRBD1, 6 bases. Per the germline V gene, CDR1 is DFQATT and CDR2 is SNEGSKA (reference sequence). The germline V and J ends were trimmed by 3 bases and 1 base, with 9 bases remaining between them. This CDR3 region has 13 residues. The CDR3 region is CSASGGGQETQYF. The CDR3 nucleotides are TGCAGTGCTAGTGGGGGCGGCCAAGAGACCCAGTACTTC.

J is TRBJ2-2 and V is TRBV6-6; D may be TRBD1 or TRBD2 (7 bases each). CDR3 length: 14 residues. V lost 5 bases to trimming and J lost 6 bases, with 13 bases between them. Germline values: CDR1 MNHNY, CDR2 SVGAGI (reference sequence). CDR3 sequence (DNA): TGTGCCAGCAGTCGACAGGGAGGGGCCGGGGAGCTGTTTTTT. It is translated as CASSRQGGAGELFF.

This chain joins TRBV25-1 and TRBJ1-4; no clear D gene. Germline loops: CDR1 MGHDK, CDR2 SYGVNS. CDR3 size: 8 residues. The CDR3 region has the DNA TGTACGGTTGAAAAACTGTTTTTT. Protein sequence: CTVEKLFF.

CDR3 protein: CASRAGRTEAFF. For the CDR3, the DNA is TGTGCCAGCAGGGCTGGGAGGACTGAAGCTTTCTTT. The chain carries TRBV6-6 and TRBJ1-1; D call uncertain. The V gene lost 6 bases and the J gene lost 5 bases, with 10 bases spanning the gap. CDR1 and CDR2 (germline): MNHNY, SVGAGI (reference sequence). This CDR3 region has 12 residues.

The rearrangement links TRBV5-4 to TRBJ1-2; D unresolved. The CDR3 consists of 15 residues. V was shortened by 1 base and J by 4 bases, with 14 bases between the two germline ends. The germline gives CDR1 SGHNT, CDR2 YYREEE (reference sequence). This chain's CDR3 is CASSLPTSPTYGYTF. The DNA of the CDR3 is TGTGCCAGCAGCTTGCCGACATCCCCCACCTATGGCTACACCTTC.

V and J are TRBV6-5 and TRBJ2-1; D may be TRBD2 (6 bases). Between the trimmed V and J ends, which lost 8 bases and 9 bases, there was a span of 11 bases. From germline, CDR1 is MNHEY and CDR2 SVGAGI. The CDR3 has 11 amino acids. CDR3 DNA: TGTGCCAGCCCGGAAGCGGGTGAGCAGTTCTTC. It yields the protein CASPEAGEQFF.

The rearrangement joins TRBV5-6 to TRBJ1-1; 7 nucleotides align to TRBD1. The CDR3 has 13 amino acids. V was pared by 4 bases and J by 1 base, with 1 base of the junction left unmatched. Germline CDR1 and CDR2: SGHDT and YYEEEE. In nucleotides, the CDR3 is TGTGCCAGCAGCAGGGACAGGAACACTGAAGCTTTCTTT. It is translated as CASSRDRNTEAFF.

This clone has only a few counts. The chain joins TRBV19 to TRBJ1-5; TRBD1 matches 9 bases. The germline CDR1 and CDR2 sequences are LNHDA and SQIVND (reference sequence). V was clipped by 5 bases and J by 5 bases; unmatched bases: 4. The CDR3 covers 14 residues. Written as DNA, the CDR3 is TGTGCCAGTAGTCAACAGGGGGCGGATCAGCCCCAGCATTTT. Its protein is CASSQQGADQPQHF.

This sequence joins TRBV28 and TRBJ2-7; D gene ambiguous. Trimming took 11 bases from V and 2 from J, leaving 10 bases between them. Germline lookup yields CDR1 MDHEN and CDR2 SYDVKM. The CDR3 length is 11 residues. This CDR3 is CACLSAYEQYF. DNA for the CDR3: TGTGCCTGTTTATCGGCCTACGAGCAGTACTTC.

CDR3: CASRGDRTGELFF. The CDR3 nucleotides are TGCGCCAGCAGGGGGGACAGGACCGGGGAGCTGTTTTTT. V is TRBV4-1 and J is TRBJ2-2, with 8 bases lining up with TRBD1. Germline V gives CDR1 MGHRA, CDR2 YSYEKL. CDR3 length: 13 residues. V was pared by 6 bases and J by 5 bases, with 2 bases of the junction left unmatched.

The CDR3 is CASSSYSGEWNEQFF. The DNA of the CDR3 is TGTGCCAGCAGCTCCTATAGCGGGGAGTGGAATGAGCAGTTCTTC. V is TRBV5-4 and J is TRBJ2-1; 8 bases map to TRBD2. The trim removed 3 bases at V and 7 bases at J, leaving 9 bases unmatched. The germline V gene encodes CDR1 SGHNT and CDR2 YYREEE (reference sequence). There are 15 residues in the CDR3.

The genes are TRBV10-2 and TRBJ1-1; TRBD1 matches at 10 bases. Germline lookup yields CDR1 WSHSY and CDR2 SAAADI. Trimming removed 2 bases from V and 1 base from J; junction bases left unmatched: 1. The CDR3 contains 15 residues. In nucleotides, the CDR3 is TGCGCCAGCAGTGAGCGGGACAGGGGGAACACTGAAGCTTTCTTT. Its protein product is CASSERDRGNTEAFF.

J is TRBJ2-7 and V is TRBV19, with 10 nucleotides matching TRBD2. The length of the CDR3 is 16 residues. Per the germline V gene, CDR1 is LNHDA and CDR2 is SQIVND (reference sequence). The J segment lost 3 bases and the V segment lost 1 base, leaving 6 bases of the junction unmatched. DNA of the CDR3: TGTGCCAGTAGTATAGGGGCACTAGCGGGGAACTACGAGCAGTACTTC. This gives the protein CASSIGALAGNYEQYF.

V is TRBV2 and J is TRBJ2-1; possible D gene TRBD2, 5 bases. This CDR3 region has 14 residues. Germline CDR1 SNHLY, CDR2 FYNNEI. Trimming removed 3 bases from V and 7 bases from J, with 13 bases in between. CDR3 amino acids: CASSDDYGVNEQFF. The DNA for the CDR3 is TGTGCCAGCAGTGACGACTATGGCGTTAATGAGCAGTTCTTC.

This chain connects TRBV5-6 to TRBJ2-7; D is perhaps TRBD1 (6 bases). CDR1 is SGHDT, CDR2 YYEEEE, per germline. The CDR3 loop spans 13 amino acids. V was cut by 4 bases and J by 7 bases, with 15 bases left in between. The CDR3 loop reads CASSRGTLGEQYF. In nucleotides, the CDR3 is TGTGCCAGCAGCCGAGGGACACTTGGAGAGCAGTACTTC.

The chain joins TRBV7-9 to TRBJ1-2; tentative D call: TRBD1 (6 bases). Between the trimmed V and J ends, which lost 1 base and 3 bases, there was a span of 15 bases. The CDR3 is made up of 16 amino acids. Germline CDR1 SEHNR, CDR2 FQNEAQ (reference sequence). Here the CDR3 DNA reads TGTGCCAGCAGCTTAGACCGGACAGAGAAGCACTATGGCTACACCTTC. It encodes CASSLDRTEKHYGYTF.

The V call is TRBV28, the J call TRBJ2-1; 7 nucleotides align to TRBD1. J lost 7 bases, V lost 6 bases, and 9 bases had no gene match. The germline gives CDR1 MDHEN, CDR2 SYDVKM. The CDR3 is made up of 14 amino acids. CDR3 loop: CASSARTGFNEQFF. The CDR3 DNA follows: TGTGCCAGCAGCGCTCGGACAGGTTTTAATGAGCAGTTCTTC.

Comment on this clone: Different DNA sequences within this sample yield the same CDR3. The chain links TRBV11-2 to TRBJ1-2, with 7 bases that match TRBD1. Germline lookup yields CDR1 SGHAT and CDR2 FQNNGV. This CDR3 spans 13 amino acids. V dropped 1 base and J dropped 4; count of bases not matched to a gene: 0. CDR3 DNA: TGTGCCAGCAGCTTAGGACAGGGCTATGGCTACACCTTC. Protein sequence: CASSLGQGYGYTF.

The chain combines TRBV18 with TRBJ2-5; tentatively, D is TRBD1 (6 bases). The CDR3 sequence is 13 residues long. V lost 3 bases to trimming and J lost 5 bases, with 10 bases between them. Germline lookup yields CDR1 KGHSH and CDR2 LQKENI. DNA for the CDR3: TGTGCCAGCTCACCCCAGGGGAAGGAGACCCAGTACTTC. Its protein product is CASSPQGKETQYF.

The chain joins TRBV4-1 to TRBJ1-1, with D hard to call. This CDR3 region has 16 residues. V was clipped by 0 bases and J by 6 bases, with 17 bases between them. Germline V gene sequence: CDR1 MGHRA, CDR2 YSYEKL. The CDR3 sequence: CASSQEGNLKEAEAFF. CDR3 coding DNA: TGCGCCAGCAGCCAAGAAGGGAACCTTAAGGAGGCTGAAGCTTTCTTT.